The T cell receptor beta chain described here comes from a study of blood T cell repertoires in COVID-19. As for the study in general: Specimens from acute and convalescent COVID-19 originated in the United States, Italy and Spain. PBMCs, B-cell-depleted T cells, or T cells were the source of the cDNA or gDNA that made up the material.

Germline V gene data show CDR1 as MNHEY and CDR2 as SVGAGI. This CDR3 comprises 13 residues. J was trimmed by 6 bases and V by 10 bases; bases with no gene match: 7. Everyone who took part was roughly 18 to 90 years old, and they came from some 23 US areas. Original data processing: Scientists estimated how many nucleated cells there were by amplifying reference gene primers. Data came from immunoSEQ multiplex PCR; TCRdb stores just in-frame clones and leaves some out. V, J and clone size derive from that table, while D and trimming were established from the DNA sequence. The table lists 490,000 or so clones, roughly nine tenths of them singletons, with roughly 8% in the top ten.

Sequencing was performed on PBMCs or T cells enriched from blood (not recorded which). The rearrangement joins TRBV6-5 to TRBJ2-2; TRBD1 matches 8 bases. The source of this sequence is a woman aged 55 to 70 who had recovered from COVID-19. CDR3 in amino acids: CATQGAGPGELFF. The CDR3 DNA follows: TGTGCCACCCAGGGGGCGGGGCCCGGGGAGCTGTTTTTT.